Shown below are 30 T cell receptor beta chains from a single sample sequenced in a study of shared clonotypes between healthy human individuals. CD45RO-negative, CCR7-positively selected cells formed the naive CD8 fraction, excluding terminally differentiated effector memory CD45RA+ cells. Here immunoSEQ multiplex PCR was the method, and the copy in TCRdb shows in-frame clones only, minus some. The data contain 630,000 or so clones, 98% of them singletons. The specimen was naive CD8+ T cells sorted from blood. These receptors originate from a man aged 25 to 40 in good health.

CDR3 sequence reads: CASSLPGRDRLFNEQFF. Here the CDR3 DNA reads TGTGCCAGCTCACTCCCGGGGCGGGACAGGCTCTTCAATGAGCAGTTCTTC. The chain joins TRBV18 to TRBJ2-1; TRBD1 matches 8 bases. Germline assignment: CDR1 KGHSH and CDR2 LQKENI. CDR3 size: 17 residues. Unmatched junction bases numbered 14, after V lost 4 bases and J lost 6 bases.

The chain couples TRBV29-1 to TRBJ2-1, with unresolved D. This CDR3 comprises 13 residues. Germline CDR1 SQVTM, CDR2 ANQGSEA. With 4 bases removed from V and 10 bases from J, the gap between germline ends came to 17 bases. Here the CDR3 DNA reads TGCAGCGTTGTAACTCCCACAGCAGGAGAGCAGTTCTTC. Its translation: CSVVTPTAGEQFF.

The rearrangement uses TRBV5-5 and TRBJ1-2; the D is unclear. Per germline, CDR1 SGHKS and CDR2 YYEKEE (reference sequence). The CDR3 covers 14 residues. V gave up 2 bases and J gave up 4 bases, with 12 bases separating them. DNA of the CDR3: TGTGCCAGCAGCTTTCCAGACTCTGTCTATGGCTACACCTTC. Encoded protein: CASSFPDSVYGYTF.

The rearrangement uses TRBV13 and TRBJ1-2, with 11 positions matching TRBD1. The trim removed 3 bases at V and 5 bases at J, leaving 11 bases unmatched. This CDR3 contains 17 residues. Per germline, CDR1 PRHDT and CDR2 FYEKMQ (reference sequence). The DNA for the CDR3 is TGTGCCAGCAGCTTGGGGACAGGGGGTAATCTTTTTTATGGCTACACCTTC. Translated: CASSLGTGGNLFYGYTF.

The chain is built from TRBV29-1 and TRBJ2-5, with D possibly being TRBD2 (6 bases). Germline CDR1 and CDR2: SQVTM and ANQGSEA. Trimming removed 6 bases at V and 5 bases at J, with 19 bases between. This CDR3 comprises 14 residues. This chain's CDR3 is CSVSPPGTGETQYF. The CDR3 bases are TGCAGCGTCTCCCCCCCAGGGACTGGGGAGACCCAGTACTTC.

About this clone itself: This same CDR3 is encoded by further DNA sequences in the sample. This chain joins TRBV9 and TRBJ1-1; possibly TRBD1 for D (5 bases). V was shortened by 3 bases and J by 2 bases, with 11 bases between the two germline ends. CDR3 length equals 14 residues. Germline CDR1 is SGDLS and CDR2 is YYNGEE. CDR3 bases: TGTGCCAGCAGCGGCCGGGACTCCAACACTGAAGCTTTCTTT. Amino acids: CASSGRDSNTEAFF. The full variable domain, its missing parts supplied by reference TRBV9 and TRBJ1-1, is DSGVTQTPKHLITATGQRVTLRCSPRSGDLSVYWYQQSLDQGLQFLIQYYNGEERAKGNILERFSAQQFPDLHSELNLSSLELGDSALYFCASSGRDSNTEAFFGQGTRLTVV.

This chain's CDR3 is CSVAGYTYNEQFF. Here the CDR3 DNA reads TGCAGCGTTGCTGGCTACACCTACAATGAGCAGTTCTTC. The chain employs TRBV29-1 and TRBJ2-1; D uncertain. V dropped 4 bases and J dropped 2 bases, with 9 bases sitting between them. CDR1 and CDR2 from the germline V gene are SQVTM and ANQGSEA. The CDR3 is 13 residues long.

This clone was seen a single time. The CDR3 DNA sequence: TGTGCCAGCATCGCGGGAGGGCGGAACACCGGGGAGCTGTTTTTT. The encoded protein is CASIAGGRNTGELFF. The chain links TRBV7-9 to TRBJ2-2, with TRBD2 matching over 9 bases. The CDR3 loop spans 15 amino acids. The junction had 4 bases not matched to a gene; V was cut back by 7 bases and J by 1 base. Germline V CDR1 and CDR2: SEHNR, FQNEAQ (reference sequence).

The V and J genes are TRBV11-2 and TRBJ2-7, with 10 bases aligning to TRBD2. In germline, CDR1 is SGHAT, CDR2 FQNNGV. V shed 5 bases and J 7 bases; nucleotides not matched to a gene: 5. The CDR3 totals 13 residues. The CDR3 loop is CASSPGTSDEQYF. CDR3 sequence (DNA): TGTGCCAGCAGCCCCGGGACTAGCGATGAGCAGTACTTC. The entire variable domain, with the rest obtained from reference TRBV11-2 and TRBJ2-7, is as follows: EAGVAQSPRYKIIEKRQSVAFWCNPISGHATLYWYQQILGQGPKLLIQFQNNGVVDDSQLPKDRFSAERLKGVDSTLKIQPAKLEDSAVYLCASSPGTSDEQYFGPGTRLTVT.

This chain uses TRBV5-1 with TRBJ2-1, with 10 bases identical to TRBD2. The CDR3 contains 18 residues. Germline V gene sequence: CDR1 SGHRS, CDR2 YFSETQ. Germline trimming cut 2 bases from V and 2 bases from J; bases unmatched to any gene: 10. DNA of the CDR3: TGCGCCAGCAGCTTATCTAGCGGGAGTGTCTTTACCTACAATGAGCAGTTCTTC. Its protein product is CASSLSSGSVFTYNEQFF.

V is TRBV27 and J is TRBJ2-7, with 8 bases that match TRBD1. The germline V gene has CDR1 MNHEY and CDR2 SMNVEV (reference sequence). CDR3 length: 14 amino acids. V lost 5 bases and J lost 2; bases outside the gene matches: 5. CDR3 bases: TGTGCCAGCAGTCCGACAGGGGTGCCCTACGAGCAGTACTTC. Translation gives CASSPTGVPYEQYF.

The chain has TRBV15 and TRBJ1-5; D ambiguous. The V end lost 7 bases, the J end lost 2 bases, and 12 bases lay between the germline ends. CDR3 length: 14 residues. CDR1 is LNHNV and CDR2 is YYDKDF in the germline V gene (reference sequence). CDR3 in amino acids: CATTPWLGNQPQHF. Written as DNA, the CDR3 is TGTGCCACCACGCCGTGGCTTGGCAATCAGCCCCAGCATTTT.

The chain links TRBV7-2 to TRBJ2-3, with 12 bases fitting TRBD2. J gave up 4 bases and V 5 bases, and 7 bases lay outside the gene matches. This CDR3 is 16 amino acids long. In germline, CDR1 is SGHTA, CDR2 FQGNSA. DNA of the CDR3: TGTGCCAGCAGCCTGAGGACTAGCGGGATGGCAGATACGCAGTATTTT. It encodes CASSLRTSGMADTQYF.

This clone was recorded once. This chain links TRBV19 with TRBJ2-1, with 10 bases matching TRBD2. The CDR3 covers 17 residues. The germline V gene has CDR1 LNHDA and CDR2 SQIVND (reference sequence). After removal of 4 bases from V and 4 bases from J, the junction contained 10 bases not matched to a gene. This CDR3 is CASSSQGAGGGYNEQFF. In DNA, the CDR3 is TGTGCCAGTAGTAGCCAGGGAGCGGGAGGGGGATACAATGAGCAGTTCTTC.

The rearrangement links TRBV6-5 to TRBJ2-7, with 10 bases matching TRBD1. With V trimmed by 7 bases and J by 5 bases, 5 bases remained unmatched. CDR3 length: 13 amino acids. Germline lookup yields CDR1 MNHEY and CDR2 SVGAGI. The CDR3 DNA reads TGTGCCAGCACCACCGGACAGGGGGACGAGCAGTACTTC. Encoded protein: CASTTGQGDEQYF.

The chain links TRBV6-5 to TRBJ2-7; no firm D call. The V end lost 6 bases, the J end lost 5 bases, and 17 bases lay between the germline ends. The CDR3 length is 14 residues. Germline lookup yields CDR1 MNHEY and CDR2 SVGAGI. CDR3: CASSAIRADHEQYF. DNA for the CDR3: TGTGCCAGCAGCGCTATTCGCGCCGACCACGAGCAGTACTTC.

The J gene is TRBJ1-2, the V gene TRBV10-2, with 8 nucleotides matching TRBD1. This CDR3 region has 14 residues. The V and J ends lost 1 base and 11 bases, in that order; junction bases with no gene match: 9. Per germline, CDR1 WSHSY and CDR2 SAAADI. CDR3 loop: CASSEWQGAPEYTF. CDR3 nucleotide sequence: TGCGCCAGCAGTGAGTGGCAGGGGGCCCCGGAGTACACCTTC.

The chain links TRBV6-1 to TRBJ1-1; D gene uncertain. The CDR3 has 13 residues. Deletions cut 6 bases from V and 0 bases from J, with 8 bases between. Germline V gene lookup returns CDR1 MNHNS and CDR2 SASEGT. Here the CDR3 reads CASRSGLNTEAFF. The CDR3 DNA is TGTGCCAGCAGGAGTGGTTTGAACACTGAAGCTTTCTTT.

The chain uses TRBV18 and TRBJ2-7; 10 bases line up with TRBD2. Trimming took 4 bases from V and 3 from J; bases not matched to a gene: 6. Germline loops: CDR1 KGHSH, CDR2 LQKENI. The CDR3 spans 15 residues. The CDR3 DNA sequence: TGTGCCAGCTCACTTAGCGGGAGGTTTTACTACGAGCAGTACTTC. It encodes CASSLSGRFYYEQYF.

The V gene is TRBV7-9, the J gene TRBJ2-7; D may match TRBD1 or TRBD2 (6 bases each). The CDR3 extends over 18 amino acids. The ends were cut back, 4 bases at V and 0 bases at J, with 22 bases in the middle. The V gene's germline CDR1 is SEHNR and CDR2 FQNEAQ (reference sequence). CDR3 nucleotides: TGTGCCAGCAGCTCCCCAGAGCAAAGGGGGGAAAGCTCCTACGAGCAGTACTTC. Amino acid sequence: CASSSPEQRGESSYEQYF.

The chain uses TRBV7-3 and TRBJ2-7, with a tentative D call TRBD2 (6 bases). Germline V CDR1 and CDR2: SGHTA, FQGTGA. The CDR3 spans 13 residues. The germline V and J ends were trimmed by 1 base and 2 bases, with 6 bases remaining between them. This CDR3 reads CASSLSGAYEQYF. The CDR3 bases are TGTGCCAGCAGCTTAAGCGGGGCCTACGAGCAGTACTTC. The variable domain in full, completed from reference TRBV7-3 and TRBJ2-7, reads GAGVSQTPSNKVTEKGKYVELRCDPISGHTALYWYRQSLGQGPEFLIYFQGTGAADDSGLPNDRFFAVRPEGSVSTLKIQRTERGDSAVYLCASSLSGAYEQYFGPGTRLTVT.

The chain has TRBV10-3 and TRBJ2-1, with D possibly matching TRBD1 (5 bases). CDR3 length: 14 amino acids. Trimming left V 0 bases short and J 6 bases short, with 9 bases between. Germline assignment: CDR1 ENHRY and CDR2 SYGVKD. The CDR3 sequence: CAISESFDSNEQFF. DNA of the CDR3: TGTGCCATCAGTGAGTCCTTTGACAGCAATGAGCAGTTCTTC.

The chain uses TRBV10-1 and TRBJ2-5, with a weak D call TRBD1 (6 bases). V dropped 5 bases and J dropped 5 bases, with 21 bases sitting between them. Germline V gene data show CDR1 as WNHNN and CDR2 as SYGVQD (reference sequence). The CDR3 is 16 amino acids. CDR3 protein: CASSFGQGNRQETQYF. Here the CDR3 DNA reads TGCGCCAGCAGTTTTGGCCAGGGGAATCGGCAGGAGACCCAGTACTTC.

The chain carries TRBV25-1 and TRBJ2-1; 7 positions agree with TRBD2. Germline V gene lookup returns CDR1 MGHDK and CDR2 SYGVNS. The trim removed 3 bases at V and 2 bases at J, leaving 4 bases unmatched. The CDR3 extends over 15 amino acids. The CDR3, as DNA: TGTGCCAGCAGTGACCCCGGACTAGCCTACAATGAGCAGTTCTTC. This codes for CASSDPGLAYNEQFF.

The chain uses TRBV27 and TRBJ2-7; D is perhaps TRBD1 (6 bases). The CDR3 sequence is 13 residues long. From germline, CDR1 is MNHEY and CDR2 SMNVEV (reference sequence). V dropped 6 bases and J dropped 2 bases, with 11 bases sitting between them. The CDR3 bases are TGTGCCAGCAGCTACAGGGATACCTACGAGCAGTACTTC. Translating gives CASSYRDTYEQYF.

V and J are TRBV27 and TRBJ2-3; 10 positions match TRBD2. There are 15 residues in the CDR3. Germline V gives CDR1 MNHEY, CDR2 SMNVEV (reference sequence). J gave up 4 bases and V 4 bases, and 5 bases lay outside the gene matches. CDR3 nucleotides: TGTGCCAGCAGTTCGGGACTAGCGTTTGCAGATACGCAGTATTTT. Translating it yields CASSSGLAFADTQYF.

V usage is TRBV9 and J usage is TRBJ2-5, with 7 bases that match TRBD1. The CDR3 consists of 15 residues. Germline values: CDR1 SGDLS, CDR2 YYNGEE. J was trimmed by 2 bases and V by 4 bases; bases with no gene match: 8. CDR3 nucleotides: TGTGCCAGCAGCCCTTCGACAGGGTTGCAAGAGACCCAGTACTTC. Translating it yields CASSPSTGLQETQYF.

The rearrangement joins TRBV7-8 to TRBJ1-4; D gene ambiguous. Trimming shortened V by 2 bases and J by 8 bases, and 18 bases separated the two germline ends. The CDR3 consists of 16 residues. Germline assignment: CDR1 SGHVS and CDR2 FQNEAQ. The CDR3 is CASSLLPKLEGEKLFF. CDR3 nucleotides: TGTGCCAGCAGCTTACTGCCGAAACTTGAAGGAGAAAAACTGTTTTTT.

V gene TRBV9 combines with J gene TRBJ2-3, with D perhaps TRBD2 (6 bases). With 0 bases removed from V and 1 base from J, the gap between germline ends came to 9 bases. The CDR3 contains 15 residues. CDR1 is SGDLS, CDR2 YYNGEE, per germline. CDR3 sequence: CASSVAGAGTDTQYF. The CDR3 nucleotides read TGTGCCAGCAGCGTAGCGGGAGCTGGCACAGATACGCAGTATTTT.

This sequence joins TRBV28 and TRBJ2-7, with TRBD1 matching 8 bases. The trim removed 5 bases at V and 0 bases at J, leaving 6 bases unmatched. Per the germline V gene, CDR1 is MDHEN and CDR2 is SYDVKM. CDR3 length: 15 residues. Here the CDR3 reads CASSTMGQDSYEQYF. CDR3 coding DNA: TGTGCCAGCAGTACGATGGGACAGGACTCCTACGAGCAGTACTTC.